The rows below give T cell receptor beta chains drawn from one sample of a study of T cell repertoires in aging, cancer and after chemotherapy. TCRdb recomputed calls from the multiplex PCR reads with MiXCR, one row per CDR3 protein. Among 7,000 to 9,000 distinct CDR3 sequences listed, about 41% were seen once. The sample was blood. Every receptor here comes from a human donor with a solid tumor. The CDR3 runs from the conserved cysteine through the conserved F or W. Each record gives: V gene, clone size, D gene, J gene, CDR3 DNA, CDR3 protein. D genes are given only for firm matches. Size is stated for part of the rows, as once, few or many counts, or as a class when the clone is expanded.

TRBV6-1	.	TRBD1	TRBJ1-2	TGTGCCAGCAGTGACGAGGGGACAGGGGGCGCCCTCTATGGCTACACCTTC	CASSDEGTGGALYGYTF
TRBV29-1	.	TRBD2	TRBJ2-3	TGCAGCGTTGTAGCGGGAGTAAGAACAAATACGCAGTATTTT	CSVVAGVRTNTQYF
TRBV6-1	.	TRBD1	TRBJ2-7	TGTGCCAGCAGTGAAATGGACAGGGTGAACTACGAGCAGTACTTC	CASSEMDRVNYEQYF
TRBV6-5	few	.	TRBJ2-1	TGTGCCAGCAGTTCGGGCGGAGGATACAATGAGCAGTTCTTC	CASSSGGGYNEQFF
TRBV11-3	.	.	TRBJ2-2	TGTGCCACCAAGGGGGGCGGGGAGCTGTTTTTT	CATKGGGELFF
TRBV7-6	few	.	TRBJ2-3	TGTGCCAGCAGCTTCCCAGGGTCAGATACGCAGTATTTT	CASSFPGSDTQYF
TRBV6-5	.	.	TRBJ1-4	TGTGCCAGCAGTTCCTCCCACACTAATGAAAAACTGTTTTTT	CASSSSHTNEKLFF
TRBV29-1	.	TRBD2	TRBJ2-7	TGCAGCGTTGAAGTCCTGACAGATTCAGGCCTAGCGGGATCCTTTCACTACGAGCAGTACTTC	CSVEVLTDSGLAGSFHYEQYF
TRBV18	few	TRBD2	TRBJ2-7	TGTGCCAGCTCTGGGGGGGTTGCCTACGAGCAGTACTTC	CASSGGVAYEQYF
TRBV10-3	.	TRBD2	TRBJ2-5	TGTGCCATCAGTGGCGGGACTAGCGGAAAAGAGACCCAGTACTTC	CAISGGTSGKETQYF
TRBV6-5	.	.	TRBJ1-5	TGTGCCAGCAGTGAAGGGGGGGGGGGATGGAGCAATCAGCCCCAGCATTTT	CASSEGGGGWSNQPQHF
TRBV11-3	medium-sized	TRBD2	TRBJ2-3	TGTGCCAGCAGCTCCGCTAGCGGGCTTAGCACAGATACGCAGTATTTT	CASSSASGLSTDTQYF
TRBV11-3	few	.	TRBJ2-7	TGTGCCAGCAGCCTGGACGGACCTACCTACGAGCAGTACTTC	CASSLDGPTYEQYF
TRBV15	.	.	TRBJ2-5	TGTGCCACCAGCAGAGACAGGGAAGCGGAGACCCAGTACTTC	CATSRDREAETQYF
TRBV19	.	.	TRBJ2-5	TGTGCCAGTAGTTCCGGGACCGCTGTAGAGACCCAGTACTTC	CASSSGTAVETQYF
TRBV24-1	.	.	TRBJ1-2	TGTGCCACCAGTGACCCAGACATCGATGGCTACACCTTC	CATSDPDIDGYTF
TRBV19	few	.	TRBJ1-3	TGTGCCAGTGGAGTCGAGATCTCTGGAAACACCATATATTTT	CASGVEISGNTIYF
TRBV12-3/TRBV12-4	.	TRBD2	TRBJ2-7	TGTGCCAGCAGGACTAGCGGGAGCTCCTACGAGCAGTACTTC	CASRTSGSSYEQYF
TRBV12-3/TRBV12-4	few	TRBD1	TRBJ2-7	TGTGCCAGCAGCCCCCAGGGGGACTACGAGCAGTACTTC	CASSPQGDYEQYF
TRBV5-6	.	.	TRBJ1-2	TGTGCCAGCAGCTTGGAGCAGGAGGCGAATGGCTACACCTTC	CASSLEQEANGYTF
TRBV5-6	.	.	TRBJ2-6	TGTGCCAGCAGCTTGGGATCCGGGGCCAACGTCCTGACTTTC	CASSLGSGANVLTF
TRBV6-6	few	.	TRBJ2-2	TGTGCCAGCAGCCCGGGCTTCAACACCGGGGAGCTGTTTTTT	CASSPGFNTGELFF
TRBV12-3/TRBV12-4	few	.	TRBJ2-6	TGTGCCAACCTAATCGACAGGTACGGGGCCAACGTCCTGACTTTC	CANLIDRYGANVLTF
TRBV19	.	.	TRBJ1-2	TGTGCCAGTAGTATAGCAGGGACTAGCTATGGCTACACCTTC	CASSIAGTSYGYTF
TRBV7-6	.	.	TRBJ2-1	TGTGCCAGCAGGGCGTTTATTAGCTCCTACAATGAGCAGTTCTTC	CASRAFISSYNEQFF
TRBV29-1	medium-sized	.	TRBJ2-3	TGCAGCGTCAAAACGGGTATCGTATATGATACGCAGTATTTT	CSVKTGIVYDTQYF
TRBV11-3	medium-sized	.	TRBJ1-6	TGTGCCAGCAGCTTGGATGCCCGACGCTCACCCCTCCACTTT	CASSLDARRSPLHF
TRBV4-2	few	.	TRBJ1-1	TGTGCCAGCAGCCAAGATAGGAGGGGAACTGAAGCTTTCTTT	CASSQDRRGTEAFF
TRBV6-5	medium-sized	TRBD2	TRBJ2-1	TGTGCCAGCAGTGGTAGCGGGACAAGCAATGAGCAGTTCTTC	CASSGSGTSNEQFF
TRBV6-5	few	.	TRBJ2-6	TGTGCCAGCATTCTCACCCCCTCTGGGGCCAACGTCCTGACTTTC	CASILTPSGANVLTF
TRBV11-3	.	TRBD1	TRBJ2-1	TGTGCCAGCAGCCCCGGACAGGGGGCCGACAATGAGCAGTTCTTC	CASSPGQGADNEQFF
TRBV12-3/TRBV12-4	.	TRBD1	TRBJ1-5	TGTGCCAGCAGTTTAGGGACAGGGCAGGATCAGCCCCAGCATTTT	CASSLGTGQDQPQHF
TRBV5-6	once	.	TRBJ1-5	TGTGCCAGCAGCTTGGACAGAAGCAATCAGCCCCAGCATTTT	CASSLDRSNQPQHF
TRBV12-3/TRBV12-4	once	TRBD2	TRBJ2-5	TGTGCCAGCAGTTTTAAGTTGCGCGGACTAGCGGGCGGACGGACGGGGTCCAAAGAGACCCAGTACTTC	CASSFKLRGLAGGRTGSKETQYF
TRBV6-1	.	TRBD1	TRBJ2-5	TGTGCCAGCAGTCCTCAGGTTGGACAGGGACAAGAGACCCAGTACTTC	CASSPQVGQGQETQYF
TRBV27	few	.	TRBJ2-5	TGTGCCAGCATTCCAATCGAGACCCAGTACTTC	CASIPIETQYF
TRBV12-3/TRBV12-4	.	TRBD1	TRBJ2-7	TGTGCCAGCAGTTACGCAGGGGGCGGCGAGCAGTACTTC	CASSYAGGGEQYF
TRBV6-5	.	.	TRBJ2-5	TGTGCCAGCCTGGGGCTGTACTTC	CASLGLYF
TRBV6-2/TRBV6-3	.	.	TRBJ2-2	TGTGCCAGCAGCCCAGACACCGGGGAGCTGTTTTTT	CASSPDTGELFF
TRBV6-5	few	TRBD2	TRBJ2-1	TGTGCCAGCAGTTTCATAGCGGGACAATCCAATGAGCAGTTCTTC	CASSFIAGQSNEQFF